This T cell receptor (beta chain) was recorded in a study of beta chain features in type 1 diabetes. Study conclusions and caveats: Insertions at VDJ junctions were less frequent in type 1 diabetes patients. These patients also deleted more nucleotides at the same junctions. Shorter TCRB CDR3s, moderately but significantly so, marked every one of the four CD4+ subsets in Type 1 diabetes patients. These data did not resolve whether HLA type affects TCRB rearrangement.

Sorting with CD45RO/CCR7/CD25/CD127/CD95/CD27 yielded naive, central memory, regulatory and stem-like memory CD4+ cells. Purity above 95% was achieved in all sorted populations. In this sample, this clone turned up a few times. The antigen is not known. The investigators reverse transcribed all of the isolated RNA, so they sequenced expressed TCRB transcripts. Assay used: immunoSEQ multiplex PCR; TCRdb lists only in-frame clones, some missing. The table has 300,000 or so clones, around 15% seen once. V lost 3 bases, J lost 1 base, and 9 bases lay in between. The CDR3 length is 14 residues. Germline assignment: CDR1 ENHRY and CDR2 SYGVKD.

The sample comprised naive CD4+ T cells from blood. This chain links TRBV10-3 with TRBJ2-5; no clear D gene. This receptor was identified in a young man with type 1 diabetes. CDR3 in DNA: TGTGCCATCAGTGAACTGCGTGGCCAAGAGACCCAGTACTTC. It encodes CAISELRGQETQYF.